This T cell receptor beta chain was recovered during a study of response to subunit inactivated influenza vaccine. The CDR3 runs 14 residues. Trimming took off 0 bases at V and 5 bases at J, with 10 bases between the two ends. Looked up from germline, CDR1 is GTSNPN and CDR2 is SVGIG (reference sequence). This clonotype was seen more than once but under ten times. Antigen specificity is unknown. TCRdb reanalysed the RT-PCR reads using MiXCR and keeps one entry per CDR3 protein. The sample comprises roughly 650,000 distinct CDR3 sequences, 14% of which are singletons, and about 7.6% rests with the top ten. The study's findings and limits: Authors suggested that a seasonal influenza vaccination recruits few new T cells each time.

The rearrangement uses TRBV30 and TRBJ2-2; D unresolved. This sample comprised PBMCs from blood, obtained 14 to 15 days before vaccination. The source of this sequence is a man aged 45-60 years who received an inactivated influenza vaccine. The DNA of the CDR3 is TGTGCCTGGAGTGTACATGGTGGGACCGGGGAGCTGTTTTTT. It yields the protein CAWSVHGGTGELFF.